The T cell receptor (beta chain) under discussion was sequenced for a study of cytotoxic CD8 clonotypes in ibrutinib-treated CLL. In the study overall: Samples averaged roughly 260,000 productive templates and 94,082 productive rearrangements.

Measured with immunoSEQ multiplex PCR; TCRdb has only the in-frame clones, and not every one. The sample holds just over 200,000 clones; about four fifths are singletons and the top ten take about an eighth. The V and J ends lost 6 bases and 6 bases respectively, with 11 bases between them. The germline gives CDR1 SGHTA, CDR2 FQGNSA. The CDR3 is 12 amino acids. The genes are TRBV7-2 and TRBJ1-1, with D hard to call. Here the sequenced sample was PBMCs, taken after 12 months of ibrutinib treatment. The sequence was collected from a human donor with chronic lymphocytic leukemia. The CDR3 here is CASSPHRSEAFF. CDR3 bases: TGTGCCAGCAGTCCCCACAGATCTGAAGCTTTCTTT.